This TCR beta chain came from a study of T cell responses to AZD1222 COVID-19 vaccine. Study results and caveats: Vaccine-associated CD4 TCRs spanned spike, dominant at 160-218 and 743-854. Two doses of AZD1222 preceded a rise in Spike-specific TCR breadth and depth. Only 5 to 7 AZD1222 recipients were seropositive at baseline.

Data came from immunoSEQ multiplex PCR; TCRdb stores just in-frame clones and leaves some out. Of roughly 190,000 clones in the sample, approximately 89% were seen once. This clone was observed a handful of times. Antigen specificity is unknown. This clonotype was obtained from an adult who received the AZD1222 COVID-19 vaccine. The sample here was peripheral blood, taken 28 days after the second AZD1222 dose.

In DNA, the CDR3 is TGTGCCAACAAGGGACAGCTTTACAATGAGCAGTTCTTC. This encodes CANKGQLYNEQFF. V and J are TRBV10-3 and TRBJ2-1, with 7 nucleotides matching TRBD1. The CDR3 runs 13 residues. CDR1 and CDR2 (germline): ENHRY, SYGVKD. V shed 10 bases, J shed 4 bases, and the junction held 7 bases outside the gene matches.